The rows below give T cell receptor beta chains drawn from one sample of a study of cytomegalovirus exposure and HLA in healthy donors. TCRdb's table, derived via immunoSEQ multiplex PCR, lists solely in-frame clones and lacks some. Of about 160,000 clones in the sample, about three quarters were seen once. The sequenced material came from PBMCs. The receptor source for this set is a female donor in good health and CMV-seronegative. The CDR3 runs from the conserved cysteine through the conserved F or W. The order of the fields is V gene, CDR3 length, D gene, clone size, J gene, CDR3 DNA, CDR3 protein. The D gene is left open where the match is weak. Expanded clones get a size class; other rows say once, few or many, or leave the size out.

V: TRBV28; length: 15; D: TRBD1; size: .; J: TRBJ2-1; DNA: TGTGCCAGCAGTTGGCCGGGACAGGGGTTAGATGAGCAGTTCTTC; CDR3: CASSWPGQGLDEQFF
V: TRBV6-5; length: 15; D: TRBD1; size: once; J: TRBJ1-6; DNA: TGTGCCAGCAGTCCAAGACAGGGTCCTTGGTCACCCCTCCACTTT; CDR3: CASSPRQGPWSPLHF
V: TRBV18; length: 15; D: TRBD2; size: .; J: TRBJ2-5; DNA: TGTGCCAGCTCAACGCGGACTAGCGGGCAAGAGACCCAGTACTTC; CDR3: CASSTRTSGQETQYF
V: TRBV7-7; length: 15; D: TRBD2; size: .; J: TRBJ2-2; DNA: TGTGCTAGCAGCCAAAGCGGGGCGAGCACCGGGGAGCTGTTTTTT; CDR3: CASSQSGASTGELFF
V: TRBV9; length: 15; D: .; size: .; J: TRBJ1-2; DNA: TGTGCCAGCAGCGCCGGGGGGGCTGGGGGGTATGGCTACACCTTC; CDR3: CASSAGGAGGYGYTF
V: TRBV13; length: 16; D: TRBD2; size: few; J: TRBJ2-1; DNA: TGTGCCAGCAGCTCTTTAGGGACTAGCGGGAAGAATGAGCAGTTCTTC; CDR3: CASSSLGTSGKNEQFF
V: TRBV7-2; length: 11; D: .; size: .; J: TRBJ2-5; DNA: TGTGCCAGCAGCTTAGAGAGGACCCAGTACTTC; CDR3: CASSLERTQYF
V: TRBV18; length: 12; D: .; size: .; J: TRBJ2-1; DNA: TGTGCCACCCAGGAGATCAGGGGTGAGCAGTTCTTC; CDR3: CATQEIRGEQFF
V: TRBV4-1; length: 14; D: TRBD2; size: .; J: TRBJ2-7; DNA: TGCGCCAGCAGCCAAACGCGGGAGGTTCCCGAGCAGTACTTC; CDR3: CASSQTREVPEQYF
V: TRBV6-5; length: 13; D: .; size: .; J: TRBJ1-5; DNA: TGTGCCAGCAGCCCCGAGGGTGTCCAGCCCCAGCATTTT; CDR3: CASSPEGVQPQHF
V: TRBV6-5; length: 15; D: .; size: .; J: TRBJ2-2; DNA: TGTGCCAGCAGTTCGTCAGGCGCGAACACCGGGGAGCTGTTTTTT; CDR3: CASSSSGANTGELFF
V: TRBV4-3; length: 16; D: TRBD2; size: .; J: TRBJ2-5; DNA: TGCGCCAGCAGCCAATCCGGGACTAGCGGGTCAGGGACCCAGTACTTC; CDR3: CASSQSGTSGSGTQYF
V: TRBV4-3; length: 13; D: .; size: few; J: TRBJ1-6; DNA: TGCGCCAGCAGCCAGGTGAGGGGGTCACCCCTCCACTTT; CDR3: CASSQVRGSPLHF
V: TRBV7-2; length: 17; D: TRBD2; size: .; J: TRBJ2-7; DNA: TGTGCCAGCAGCTTAGCTAGCGGGAGCCGGCTCGGGGGCGAGCAGTACTTC; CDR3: CASSLASGSRLGGEQYF
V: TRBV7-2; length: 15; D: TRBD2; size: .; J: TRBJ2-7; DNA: TGTGCCAGCAGCTACCGGACTAGCGGGAGCCACGAGCAGTACTTC; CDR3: CASSYRTSGSHEQYF
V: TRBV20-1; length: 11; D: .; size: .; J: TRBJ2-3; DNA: TGCAGTGCACAGAACACAGATACGCAGTATTTT; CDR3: CSAQNTDTQYF
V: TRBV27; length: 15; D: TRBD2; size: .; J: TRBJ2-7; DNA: TGTGCCAGCAGTTTATTGGCGGGAGGGCCCTACGAGCAGTACTTC; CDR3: CASSLLAGGPYEQYF
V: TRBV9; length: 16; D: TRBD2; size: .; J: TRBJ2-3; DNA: TGTGCCAGCAGCGTAGCCCCGGGGGGGCAGGCAGATACGCAGTATTTT; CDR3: CASSVAPGGQADTQYF
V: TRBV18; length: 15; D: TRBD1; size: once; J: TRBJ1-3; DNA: TGTGCCAGCTCACGGTCCGGGACAGGGGTAGACACCATATATTTT; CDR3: CASSRSGTGVDTIYF
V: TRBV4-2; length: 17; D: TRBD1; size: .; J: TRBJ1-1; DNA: TGTGCCAGCAGCCAAGATTTTGCCGGGACAGGGAACACTGAAGCTTTCTTT; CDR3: CASSQDFAGTGNTEAFF
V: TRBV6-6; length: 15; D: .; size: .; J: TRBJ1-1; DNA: TGTGCCAGCAGTTACTCGATAGGAGCGAACACTGAAGCTTTCTTT; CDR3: CASSYSIGANTEAFF
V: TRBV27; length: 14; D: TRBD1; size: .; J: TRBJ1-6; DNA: TGTGCCAGCAGGCCGGGACAGGGTGTTTCACCCCTCCACTTT; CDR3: CASRPGQGVSPLHF
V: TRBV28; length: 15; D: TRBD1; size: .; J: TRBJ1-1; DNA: TGTGCCAGCAGTTCCCTGACAGGGCGGGGCACTGAAGCTTTCTTT; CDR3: CASSSLTGRGTEAFF
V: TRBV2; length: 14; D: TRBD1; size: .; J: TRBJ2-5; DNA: TGTGCCAGCAGCCAGGACAGGGGAGAAGAGACCCAGTACTTC; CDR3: CASSQDRGEETQYF
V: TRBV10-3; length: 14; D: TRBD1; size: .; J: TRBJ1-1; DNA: TGTGCCATCAGTGGGACAGGGGGGGGCACTGAAGCTTTCTTT; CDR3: CAISGTGGGTEAFF
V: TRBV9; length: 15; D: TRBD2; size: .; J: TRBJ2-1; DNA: TGTGCCAGCTCTATAAGCGGGGGGATGTACAATGAGCAGTTCTTC; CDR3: CASSISGGMYNEQFF
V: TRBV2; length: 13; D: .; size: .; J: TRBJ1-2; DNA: TGTGCCAGCAGTGGGGCTGGGCGGGATGGCTACACCTTC; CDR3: CASSGAGRDGYTF
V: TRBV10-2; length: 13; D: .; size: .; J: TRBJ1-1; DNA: TGCGCCAGCTACCCAGGGCCGGCCACTGAAGCTTTCTTT; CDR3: CASYPGPATEAFF
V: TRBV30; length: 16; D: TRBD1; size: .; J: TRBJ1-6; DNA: TGTGCCTGGAGCGGGGGGGGGACAGGGAGAAATTCACCCCTCCACTTT; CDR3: CAWSGGGTGRNSPLHF
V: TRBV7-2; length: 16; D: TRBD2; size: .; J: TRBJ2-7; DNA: TGTGCCAGCAGCTTAGAGGGCGGGGGGACGACCTACGAGCAGTACTTC; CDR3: CASSLEGGGTTYEQYF
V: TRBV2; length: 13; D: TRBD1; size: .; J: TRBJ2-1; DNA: TGTGCCAGCAGTGTCGACAGGGACAATGAGCAGTTCTTC; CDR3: CASSVDRDNEQFF